The entry below describes one T cell receptor beta chain. After removal of 5 bases from V and 2 bases from J, the junction contained 6 bases not matched to a gene. The CDR3 has 13 residues. Germline V gene sequence: CDR1 SQVTM, CDR2 ANQGSEA. The sample originates from a study of blood T cell repertoires in COVID-19. Study in general: There were acute and convalescent COVID-19 samples, and they came from the United States, Italy and Spain. PBMCs, B-cell-depleted T cells, or T cells provided the cDNA or gDNA that made up the material.

As processed by the authors: Quantification of nucleated cells was approximated via reference gene primer amplification. Libraries were prepared by immunoSEQ multiplex PCR; TCRdb keeps only in-frame clonotypes and omits some of them. That table supplies the V and J calls and clone size; D and trimming were determined from the DNA. The profile shows about 190,000 clones, 70% to 85% of them singletons. The chain uses TRBV29-1 and TRBJ2-7; 7 nucleotides line up with TRBD2. Sequencing used peripheral blood. The source of this sequence is a woman aged 50 to 60 with acute or convalescent COVID-19. CDR3 region: CSVSGTITYEQYF. The CDR3 DNA follows: TGCAGCGTTAGCGGGACGATCACCTACGAGCAGTACTTC.